One T cell receptor beta chain is described in this entry. The target of this receptor is not known. No much larger clone is present one base from it, and per-base qualities are unavailable. This sample was taken from a study of blood T cell repertoires in COVID-19 (dated by TCRdb to the early 2020s). About the investigation overall: Collaborator samples came from the United States, Italy and Spain and covered acute and convalescent phases of COVID-19. The prospective study material was composed of cDNA or gDNA derived from T cells, B-cell-depleted T cells, or PBMCs. Subjects who had been exposed to COVID-19, were actively infected with it, or had recovered from it provided the deeply sampled blood TCRbeta repertoires that made up the dataset. A freely available public database, intended as a resource for researchers studying the immune response to SARS-CoV-2, is where the repertoires were released. The sample metadata nearly always contained a de-identified subject ID, COVID-19 status, age in years and sex. Where available, HLA class I and class II types were taken from metadata supplied by the sample provider and were not determined by assay-based typing. The samples were drawn from the first 160 participants of the ongoing ImmuneRACE study and from 950 to 1,500 subjects provided by 6 global collaborators.

According to the germline V gene (reference sequence), CDR1 reads LNHDA and CDR2 reads SQIVND. Clipping removes 7 bases from V and 2 bases from J, with 13 as the unmatched junction base count. From the cysteine up to the phenylalanine, the CDR3 has a length of 16 residues. The entry retains the CDR3 DNA only, 48 bases that are in frame from base 1. TCRbeta CDR3 regions were amplified from genomic DNA by means of the immunoSEQ Assay, a bias-controlled multiplex PCR. The authors' pipeline ran thus. The number of nucleated cells in each sample was estimated from the amplification of reference gene primers within the assay. To quantify the absolute abundance of each unique TCRbeta CDR3 rearrangement, sequence reads were collapsed and filtered. For each sample, productive Simpson clonality was calculated by taking the square root of Simpson's diversity index across productive rearrangements. Here the immuneACCESS table is served through TCRdb, limited to in-frame sequences with V and J called. Missing clones are a known gap in these copies; in checked studies unresolved V genes cover under half, and the rest lacks a known reason. V, J and clone size derive from that table, while D and trimming were established from the DNA sequence. Across this sample there are fewer than 300,000 clones, with 80% to 95% seen only once. In total, the top ten clones hold 1% to 1.3% of the sample.

Participants in the prospective study were enrolled through a virtual design, were aged roughly 18 to 90 years, and lived in approximately 25 United States geographic areas. Cohort assignment in the prospective study relied on participant-reported clinical history from a screening survey and a study questionnaire. ImmuneRACE Cohort 3 recovered participants were defined by two consecutive negative NP/OP PCR tests, healthcare professional clearance, or symptom resolution. In the prospective study, whole blood, serum and a nasopharyngeal or oropharyngeal swab were collected from each participant by mobile phlebotomists. Participants in the prospective study had the option to provide additional blood draws and questionnaires over a roughly 2-month period. Before DNA extraction, prospective study blood samples were shipped either frozen or at room temperature. The research as a whole found: The amount of clinical and demographic metadata varied by source and participant and was provided uncurated.

Sequencing was carried out using PBMCs or T cells enriched from blood (not recorded which). Recombination connected TRBV19 to TRBJ1-2; 7 bases in the middle match TRBD1. The sequence came from a woman between 25 and 40 years old who had recovered from COVID-19. CDR3 sequence: CASTHLGTDQNYGYTF. The DNA sequence is TGTGCCAGTACTCACCTAGGGACAGACCAGAACTATGGCTACACCTTC.